Given below is one TCR beta chain in context. Its antigen is not known. This sequence may be a read error, since a much larger clone differs from it by one base. The CDR3 ends on some other residue instead of the conserved phenylalanine or tryptophan, so this is likely a read error. Genomic DNA provided the template from which TCR beta VDJ and CDR3 profiles were obtained. MiXCR, applied by TCRdb to the reads, yields one record per CDR3 protein. The sample includes 180,000 or so distinct CDR3 sequences, roughly 65% of them seen just once. Only patients with CD8+CD57+ cell expansion on flow cytometry were chosen for sequencing. No patient had been given any therapy when blood was sampled. This sample is drawn from a study of CD8+CD57+ T cells in acquired aplastic anemia. Turning to the study itself: Each DNA sample taken from sorted CD4+ and CD8+ cells came to 3 to 4 ug on average. Broader study findings: Fewer than 30 CD8+ CDR3 sequences were shared between patients and controls.

Germline V gene data show CDR1 as WNHNN and CDR2 as SYGVQD (reference sequence). The CDR3 has 15 residues. The sequenced material came from sorted CD4+, CD8+, or CD8+CD57+ T cells (not recorded which) from PBMCs. This receptor was identified in a human donor with aplastic anemia. The J gene is TRBJ1-1, the V gene TRBV10-1, with a possible D match to TRBD1 (6 bases). CDR3 residues: CASSQGQFLNTEAFL. CDR3 DNA sequence: TGTGCCAGCAGTCAAGGACAGTTCTTGAACACTGAAGCTTTCCTT.